These T cell receptor beta chains were read from a single sample in a study of circulating tumor DNA in untreated peripheral T-cell lymphoma. Assay used: immunoSEQ multiplex PCR; TCRdb lists only in-frame clones, some missing. The sample lists over 4,000 clones, approximately 70% seen once, with 45% to 60% in the top ten. What was sequenced was tumor tissue. These receptors were obtained from a human donor with peripheral T-cell lymphoma. Both conserved end residues are part of each CDR3. The D gene is left open where the match is weak. Expanded clones are given a class, and other clones once, few, many or no size at all.

J	V	size	length	D	CDR3	DNA
TRBJ2-3	TRBV29-1	few	13	-	CSVDLVFTDTQYF	TGCAGCGTTGATTTAGTTTTCACAGATACGCAGTATTTT
TRBJ1-4	TRBV19	-	16	-	CASSQLREEGGEKLFF	TGTGCCAGTAGTCAATTAAGGGAAGAAGGGGGTGAAAAACTGTTTTTT
TRBJ2-5	TRBV1	-	15	-	CASSHQTGSQETQYF	TGCGCCAGCAGCCATCAGACAGGGTCCCAAGAGACCCAGTACTTC
TRBJ2-5	TRBV1	once	15	-	CASSLTGARWETQYF	TGCGCCAGCAGCCTTACGGGAGCGAGGTGGGAGACCCAGTACTTC
TRBJ2-3	TRBV15	-	15	TRBD1	CATSGTGQGTDTQYF	TGTGCCACCAGCGGTACGGGACAGGGCACAGATACGCAGTATTTT
TRBJ1-1	TRBV12-5	-	14	-	CASTTPGPSTEAFF	TGTGCCAGCACCACCCCGGGTCCGAGCACTGAAGCTTTCTTT
TRBJ2-5	TRBV5-1	-	14	-	CASSPGAGQETQYF	TGCGCCAGCAGCCCGGGGGCAGGGCAAGAGACCCAGTACTTC
TRBJ2-5	TRBV28	-	15	TRBD1	CASSRDRGKDETQYF	TGTGCCAGCAGTAGGGACAGGGGGAAAGACGAGACCCAGTACTTC
TRBJ2-4	TRBV28	few	16	TRBD1	CASSSPDRGRGNIQYF	TGTGCCAGCAGTTCCCCCGACAGGGGGCGGGGAAACATTCAGTACTTC
TRBJ2-3	TRBV28	-	15	TRBD2	CASRKGLAGTDTQYF	TGTGCCAGCAGAAAAGGACTAGCGGGCACAGATACGCAGTATTTT
TRBJ2-5	TRBV14	-	13	-	CASSPILQETQYF	TGTGCCAGCAGCCCAATTTTACAAGAGACCCAGTACTTC
TRBJ1-1	TRBV6-7	-	13	-	CASSSPMNTEAFF	TGTGCCAGCAGTAGTCCGATGAACACTGAAGCTTTCTTT
TRBJ1-2	TRBV28	-	14	-	CASTSPDRFHGYTF	TGTGCCAGCACCAGCCCCGACAGGTTTCACGGCTACACCTTC
TRBJ1-1	TRBV14	-	15	-	CASSQLGGLNTEAFF	TGTGCCAGCAGCCAACTGGGTGGGTTGAACACTGAAGCTTTCTTT
TRBJ2-3	TRBV11-3	-	17	TRBD2	CASSFMLAGGITDTQYF	TGTGCCAGCAGCTTCATGCTAGCGGGAGGTATTACGGATACGCAGTATTTT
TRBJ2-3	TRBV15	few	18	TRBD2	CATSRRGVAGAYTDTQYF	TGTGCCACCAGCAGAAGGGGAGTAGCGGGAGCATACACAGATACGCAGTATTTT
TRBJ2-7	TRBV19	few	14	-	CASSTGTHSYEQYF	TGTGCCAGTAGTACCGGGACACACTCCTACGAGCAGTACTTC
TRBJ1-1	TRBV6-4	-	16	-	CASSYSSGKGDTEAFF	TGTGCCAGCAGTTACTCGTCAGGGAAAGGAGACACTGAAGCTTTCTTT
TRBJ1-5	TRBV28	-	15	-	CASSASDVGRGPQHF	TGTGCCAGCAGCGCTTCGGACGTCGGTCGAGGGCCCCAGCATTTT
TRBJ1-3	TRBV6-8	-	14	TRBD1	CAIGDPQGANTIYF	TGTGCCATCGGTGACCCACAGGGGGCGAACACCATATATTTT